Following are 4 T cell receptor beta chains from one sample sequenced in a study of response to subunit inactivated influenza vaccine. TCRdb re-derived calls from the RT-PCR reads in MiXCR, one entry per CDR3 protein. The sample holds 750,000 to 850,000 distinct CDR3 sequences, about 18% seen once. Sequences were derived from PBMCs from blood, sampled around 5 days after vaccination. Receptor source: a man over 45 who received an inactivated influenza vaccine.

This rearrangement joins TRBV4-3 to TRBJ2-1, with unresolved D. In germline, CDR1 is LGHNA, CDR2 YSLEER. The CDR3 extends over 16 amino acids. Between the trimmed V and J ends, which lost 1 base and 5 bases, there was a span of 15 bases. This CDR3 is CASSQGIAMTDNEQFF. DNA for the CDR3: TGCGCCAGCAGCCAAGGGATAGCTATGACCGACAATGAGCAGTTCTTC.

This clonotype has just a few counts. This chain connects TRBV7-2 to TRBJ2-7; TRBD1 agrees at 8 bases. The length of the CDR3 is 15 residues. Looked up from germline, CDR1 is SGHTA and CDR2 is FQGNSA. The junction had 11 bases not matched to a gene; V was cut back by 5 bases and J by 5 bases. For the CDR3, the DNA is TGTGCCAGCAGCCCGGGACAGGTGACCCCCCACGAGCAGTACTTC. Translation: CASSPGQVTPHEQYF.

The chain links TRBV11-2 to TRBJ2-6; D is unclear. V lost 8 bases to trimming and J lost 3 bases, with 11 bases between them. Per the germline V gene, CDR1 is SGHAT and CDR2 is FQNNGV. The CDR3 has 14 residues. For the CDR3, the DNA is TGTGCCAGCCGAAGGGTTGGTGGGGCCAACGTCCTGACTTTC. Translation: CASRRVGGANVLTF.

This clonotype was detected only a few times. The chain links TRBV18 to TRBJ1-6; D is uncertain. Trimming cost V 2 bases and J 6 bases, with 14 bases left between them. From germline, CDR1 is KGHSH and CDR2 LQKENI. The CDR3 totals 16 residues. The CDR3, as DNA: TGTGCCAGCTCACCAAACGCTCGTAGCGTTAATTCACCCCTCCACTTT. Translating gives CASSPNARSVNSPLHF. The variable domain in full, with the rest retrieved from reference TRBV18 and TRBJ1-6, is NAGVMQNPRHLVRRRGQEARLRCSPMKGHSHVYWYRQLPEEGLKFMVYLQKENIIDESGMPKERFSAEFPKEGPSILRIQQVVRGDSAAYFCASSPNARSVNSPLHFGNGTRLTVT.